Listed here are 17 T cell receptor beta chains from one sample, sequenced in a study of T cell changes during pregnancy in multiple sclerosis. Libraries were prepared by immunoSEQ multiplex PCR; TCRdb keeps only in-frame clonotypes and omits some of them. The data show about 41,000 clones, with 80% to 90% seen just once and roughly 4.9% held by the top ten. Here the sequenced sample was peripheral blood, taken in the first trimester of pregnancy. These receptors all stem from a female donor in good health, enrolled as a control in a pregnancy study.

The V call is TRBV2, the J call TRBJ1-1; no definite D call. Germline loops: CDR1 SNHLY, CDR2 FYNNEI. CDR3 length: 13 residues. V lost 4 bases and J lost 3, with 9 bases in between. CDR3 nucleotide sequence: TGTGCCAGCAGTGCCGATTCGGACACTGAAGCTTTCTTT. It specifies CASSADSDTEAFF.

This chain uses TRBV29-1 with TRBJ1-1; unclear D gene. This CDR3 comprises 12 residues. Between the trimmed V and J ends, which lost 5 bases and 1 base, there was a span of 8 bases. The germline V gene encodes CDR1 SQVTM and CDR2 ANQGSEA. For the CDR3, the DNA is TGCAGCGTTCTTAGACAGAACACTGAAGCTTTCTTT. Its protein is CSVLRQNTEAFF.

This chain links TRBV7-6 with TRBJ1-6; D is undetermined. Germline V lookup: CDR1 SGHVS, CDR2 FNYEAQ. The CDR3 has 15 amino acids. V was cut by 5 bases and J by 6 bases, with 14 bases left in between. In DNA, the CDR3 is TGTGCCAGCAGCCCCCAGCCCCCGGGTAATTCACCCCTCCACTTT. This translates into CASSPQPPGNSPLHF. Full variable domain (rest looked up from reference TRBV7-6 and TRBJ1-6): GAGVSQSPRYKVTKRGQDVALRCDPISGHVSLYWYRQALGQGPEFLTYFNYEAQQDKSGLPNDRFSAERPEGSISTLTIQRTEQRDSAMYRCASSPQPPGNSPLHFGNGTRLTVT.

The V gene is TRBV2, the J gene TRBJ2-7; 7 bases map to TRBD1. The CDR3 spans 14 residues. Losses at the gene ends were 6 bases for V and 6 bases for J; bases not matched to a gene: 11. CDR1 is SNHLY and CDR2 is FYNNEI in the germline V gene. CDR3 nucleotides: TGTGCCAGCAGAACCGGGACAGCCTCTCCCGAGCAGTACTTC. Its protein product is CASRTGTASPEQYF.

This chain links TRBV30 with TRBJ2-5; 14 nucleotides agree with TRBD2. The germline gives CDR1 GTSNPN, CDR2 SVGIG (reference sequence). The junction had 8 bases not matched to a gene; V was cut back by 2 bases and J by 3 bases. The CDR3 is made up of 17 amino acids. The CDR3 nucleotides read TGTGCCTGGAGTCCCCGACTAGCGGGAGGGCCAAAAGAGACCCAGTACTTC. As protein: CAWSPRLAGGPKETQYF.

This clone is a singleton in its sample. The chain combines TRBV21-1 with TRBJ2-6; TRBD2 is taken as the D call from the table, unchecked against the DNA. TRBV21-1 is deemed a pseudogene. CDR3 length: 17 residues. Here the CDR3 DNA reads TGTGCCAGCAGCAAAGGGGCGGGGCTCTGTGGGGCCAACGTCCTGACTTTC. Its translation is CASSKGAGLCGANVLTF.

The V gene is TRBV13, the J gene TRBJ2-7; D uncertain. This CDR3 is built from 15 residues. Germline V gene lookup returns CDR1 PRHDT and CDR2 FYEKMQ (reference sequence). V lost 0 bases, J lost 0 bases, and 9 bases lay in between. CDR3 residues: CASSLGSGTSYEQYF. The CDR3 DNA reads TGTGCCAGCAGCTTAGGGTCAGGAACCTCCTACGAGCAGTACTTC.

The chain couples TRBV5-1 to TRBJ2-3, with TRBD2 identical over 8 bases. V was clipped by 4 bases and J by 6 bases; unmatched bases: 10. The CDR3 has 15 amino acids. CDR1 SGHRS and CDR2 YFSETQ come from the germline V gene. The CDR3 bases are TGCGCCAGCAGCACATCCGGGACTAGAGGGGATACGCAGTATTTT. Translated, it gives CASSTSGTRGDTQYF.

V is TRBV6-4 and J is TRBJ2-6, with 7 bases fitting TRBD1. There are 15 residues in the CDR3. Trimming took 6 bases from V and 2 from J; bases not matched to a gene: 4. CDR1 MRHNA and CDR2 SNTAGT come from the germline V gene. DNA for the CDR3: TGTGCCAGCAGCGGAACAGGGGCTGGGGCCAACGTCCTGACTTTC. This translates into CASSGTGAGANVLTF.

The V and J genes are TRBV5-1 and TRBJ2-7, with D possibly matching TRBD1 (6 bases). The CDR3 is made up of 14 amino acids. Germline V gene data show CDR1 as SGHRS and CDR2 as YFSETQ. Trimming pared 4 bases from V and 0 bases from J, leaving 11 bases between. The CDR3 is CASSPDRISYEQYF. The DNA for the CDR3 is TGCGCCAGCAGCCCCGACAGGATCTCCTACGAGCAGTACTTC.

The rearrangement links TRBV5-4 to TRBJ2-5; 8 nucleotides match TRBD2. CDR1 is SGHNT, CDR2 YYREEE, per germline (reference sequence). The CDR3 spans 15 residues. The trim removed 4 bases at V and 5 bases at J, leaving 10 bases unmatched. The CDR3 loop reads CASSLTSVGLETQYF. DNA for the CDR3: TGTGCCAGCAGCCTGACTAGCGTGGGTTTGGAGACCCAGTACTTC.

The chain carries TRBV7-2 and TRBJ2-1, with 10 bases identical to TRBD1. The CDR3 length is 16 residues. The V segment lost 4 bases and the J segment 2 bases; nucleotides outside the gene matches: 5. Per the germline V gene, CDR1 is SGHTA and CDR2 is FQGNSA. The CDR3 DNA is TGTGCCAGCAGCTCTCGGACAGGGGGAACCTACAATGAGCAGTTCTTC. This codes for CASSSRTGGTYNEQFF.

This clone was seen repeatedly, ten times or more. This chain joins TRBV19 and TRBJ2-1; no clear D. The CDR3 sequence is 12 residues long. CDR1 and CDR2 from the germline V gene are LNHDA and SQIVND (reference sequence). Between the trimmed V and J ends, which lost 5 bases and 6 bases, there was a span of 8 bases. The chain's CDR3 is CASSDTSNEQFF. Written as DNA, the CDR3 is TGTGCCAGTAGTGATACGAGCAATGAGCAGTTCTTC.

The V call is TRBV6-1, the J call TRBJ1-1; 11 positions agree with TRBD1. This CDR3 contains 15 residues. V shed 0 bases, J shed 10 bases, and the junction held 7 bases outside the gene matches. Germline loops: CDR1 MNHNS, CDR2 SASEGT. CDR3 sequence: CASSEAPDRGPVAFF. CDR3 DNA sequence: TGTGCCAGCAGTGAAGCCCCGGACAGGGGGCCGGTAGCTTTCTTT.

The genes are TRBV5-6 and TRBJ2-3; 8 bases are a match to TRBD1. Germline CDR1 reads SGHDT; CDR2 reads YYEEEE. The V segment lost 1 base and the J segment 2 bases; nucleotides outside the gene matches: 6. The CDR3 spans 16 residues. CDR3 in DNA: TGTGCCAGCAGCTTGAGCACAGGGGGACTCACAGATACGCAGTATTTT. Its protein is CASSLSTGGLTDTQYF.

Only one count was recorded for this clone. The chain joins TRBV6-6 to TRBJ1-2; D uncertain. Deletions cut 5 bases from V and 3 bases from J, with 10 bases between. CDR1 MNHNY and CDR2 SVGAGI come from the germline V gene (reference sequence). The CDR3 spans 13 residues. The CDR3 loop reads CASSPERYYGYTF. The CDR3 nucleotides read TGTGCCAGCAGTCCCGAGAGGTACTATGGCTACACCTTC.

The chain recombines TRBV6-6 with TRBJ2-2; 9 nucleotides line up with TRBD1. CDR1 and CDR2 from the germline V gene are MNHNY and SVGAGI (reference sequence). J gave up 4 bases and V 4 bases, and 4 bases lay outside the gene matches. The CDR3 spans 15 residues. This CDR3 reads CASSSQGAVTGELFF. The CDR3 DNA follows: TGTGCCAGCAGTTCACAGGGGGCGGTCACCGGGGAGCTGTTTTTT.